Reported below is one T cell receptor (beta chain). No antigen is known for it. The data originate from a study of T cell responses to AZD1222 COVID-19 vaccine. On the study more broadly: Samples with a second dose at about 4 or about 12 weeks were pooled together. Overall study results and limits: Once two AZD1222 doses were given, Spike-specific TCR breadth and depth went up. The study sampled repertoires only after the peak T cell response.

TCRdb's copy holds only in-frame clones and misses some; the assay was immunoSEQ multiplex PCR. The sample records 100,000 or so clones, just over 85% being singletons. The TCR comes from an adult in good health. The sample was peripheral blood, taken on day 0 of AZD1222 vaccination.

CDR3 sequence: CASRDLETQYF. CDR3 bases: TGTGCCAGTAGAGACCTAGAGACCCAGTACTTC. V gene TRBV19 combines with J gene TRBJ2-5; D is uncertain. In germline, CDR1 is LNHDA, CDR2 SQIVND (reference sequence). V was clipped by 6 bases and J by 4 bases, with 6 bases between them. This CDR3 contains 11 residues.